In this sample, the clone carrying this TCR beta chain turned up a few times. This entry belongs to a study of T cells in localized non-small cell lung cancer. The CDR3 length is 16 residues. CDR1 SEHNR and CDR2 FQNEAQ come from the germline V gene (reference sequence). The V segment lost 3 bases and the J segment 5 bases; nucleotides outside the gene matches: 8. Profiling relied on immunoSEQ multiplex PCR, and the TCRdb table lists in-frame clones only, not all of them. The profile shows roughly 27,000 clones, approximately 90% of them singletons. The chain couples TRBV7-9 to TRBJ2-3, with TRBD2 matching 10 bases. This TCR was sampled from a woman between 35 and 75 years old with stage III lung adenocarcinoma. Material: peripheral blood mononuclear cells, obtained before any cancer treatment. The CDR3 region has the DNA TGTGCCAGCAGCTTTTTCCTAGCGGGAGTTGTAGATACGCAGTATTTT. Residues: CASSFFLAGVVDTQYF.